These 21 T cell receptor beta chains share one sample of origin, sequenced in a study of CD8 T cells in ankylosing spondylitis (TCRdb year 2017). Library preparation used 5' RACE. Sequencing used an Illumina HiSeq 2500. The raw public data were reprocessed by TCRdb itself: fastp quality trimming at Q25, MiXCR clonotype calling, in-frame beta chains only. A single entry per CDR3 protein holds the most common genes and DNA from its merged rows. A total of 230,000 or so distinct CDR3 sequences appear in this sample, 20% to 30% of them only once. The ten biggest clones cover around 0.64% of the sample. Material for sequencing was blood, either unsorted or a sorted T cell fraction (not recorded which). Source of these receptors: a male donor with ankylosing spondylitis or in good health (not recorded which).

The CDR3 DNA reads as TGTGCCATCAGCACCCTGGGACTACGACTTCCCGGGGAGCTGTTTTTT. This gives the protein CAISTLGLRLPGELFF. The rearrangement links TRBV10-3 to TRBJ2-2; 7 bases are a match to TRBD2. This CDR3 contains 16 residues. From germline, CDR1 is ENHRY and CDR2 SYGVKD. Trimming removed 6 bases from V and 6 bases from J; junction bases left unmatched: 13.

This clonotype was found many times. The V and J genes are TRBV12-3 or TRBV12-4 and TRBJ2-7; D possibly corresponds to TRBD1 (6 bases). The CDR3 totals 14 residues. Trimming shortened V by 1 base and J by 6 bases, and 13 bases separated the two germline ends. Written as DNA, the CDR3 is TGTGCCAGCAGTTTAGGCCAGGGGCTCGGCGAGCAGTACTTC. Encoded protein: CASSLGQGLGEQYF.

J is TRBJ2-7 and V is TRBV20-1; 12 bases fit TRBD2. Unmatched junction bases numbered 6, after V lost 3 bases and J lost 0 bases. Germline assignment: CDR1 DFQATT and CDR2 SNEGSKA (reference sequence). This CDR3 spans 16 amino acids. The CDR3: CSASPPTSGSSYEQYF. The CDR3 DNA sequence: TGCAGTGCTAGTCCCCCGACTAGCGGGAGCTCCTACGAGCAGTACTTC.

This clonotype occurred a few times. The chain recombines TRBV10-3 with TRBJ2-7, with 8 bases that match TRBD1. The junction had 5 bases not matched to a gene; V was cut back by 1 base and J by 3 bases. Germline V gene data show CDR1 as ENHRY and CDR2 as SYGVKD. The CDR3 is 15 amino acids. The CDR3 loop reads CAISEYGTGHYEQYF. In DNA, the CDR3 is TGTGCCATCAGTGAGTATGGGACAGGCCACTACGAGCAGTACTTC.

The chain has TRBV20-1 and TRBJ1-1; no clear D. The CDR3 is made up of 13 amino acids. V was cut by 4 bases and J by 4 bases, with 13 bases left in between. The germline gives CDR1 DFQATT, CDR2 SNEGSKA (reference sequence). CDR3 nucleotides: TGCAGTGCTAATAAGAGTCCGGGCACTGAAGCTTTCTTT. This encodes CSANKSPGTEAFF.

This clonotype was counted at least ten times. The chain combines TRBV11-2 with TRBJ2-5; no firm D call. CDR3 length: 12 residues. The V end lost 2 bases, the J end lost 2 bases, and 3 bases lay between the germline ends. Looked up from germline, CDR1 is SGHAT and CDR2 is FQNNGV. As DNA, the CDR3 is TGTGCCAGCAGCTTATTTCAAGAGACCCAGTACTTC. Amino acid sequence: CASSLFQETQYF.

This clonotype was seen only a few times. This chain connects TRBV7-7 to TRBJ2-5; possibly TRBD2 for D (6 bases). With 1 base removed from V and 7 bases from J, the gap between germline ends came to 19 bases. The germline V gene has CDR1 SSHAT and CDR2 FNYEAQ (reference sequence). The CDR3 spans 16 residues. The CDR3, as DNA: TGTGCCAGCAGCTTAGGGGCCGGGACTGGGGTAGGGACCCAGTACTTC. This sequence encodes CASSLGAGTGVGTQYF.

This chain joins TRBV14 and TRBJ1-2, with 9 bases aligning to TRBD1. CDR3 length equals 14 residues. CDR1 SGHDN and CDR2 FVKESK come from the germline V gene. V lost 4 bases, J lost 8 bases, and 8 bases stayed unmatched. CDR3 residues: CASSRQQGASGYTF. The CDR3 bases are TGTGCCAGCAGCCGACAACAGGGGGCAAGCGGCTACACCTTC.

This clonotype was seen ten or more times. The V call is TRBV12-3 or TRBV12-4, the J call TRBJ2-1; TRBD1 aligns across 9 bases. The CDR3 has 15 amino acids. Unmatched junction bases numbered 7, after V lost 3 bases and J lost 7 bases. The CDR3 is CASSFGTGHGNEQFF. DNA of the CDR3: TGTGCCAGCAGTTTCGGGACAGGGCATGGAAATGAGCAGTTCTTC.

The chain has TRBV6-1 and TRBJ2-6; D is uncertain. The CDR3 contains 15 residues. CDR1 is MNHNS and CDR2 is SASEGT in the germline V gene. Deletions cut 6 bases from V and 2 bases from J, with 11 bases between. The CDR3 sequence: CASRDLTAGANVLTF. Here the CDR3 DNA reads TGTGCCAGCAGAGACTTAACGGCTGGGGCCAACGTCCTGACTTTC.

As concerns this clonotype: Possible read error: a much larger clone is one base away. The chain links TRBV20-1 to TRBJ2-7; D not resolved. In germline, CDR1 is DFQATT, CDR2 SNEGSKA (reference sequence). The CDR3 spans 12 residues. The CDR3 protein is CGAPNSYYEQYF. In DNA form, the CDR3 reads TGCGGTGCTCCCAACTCCTACTACGAGCAGTACTTC.

The chain combines TRBV20-1 with TRBJ2-1; D gene ambiguous. Trimming left V 3 bases short and J 4 bases short, with 13 bases between. Germline V CDR1 and CDR2: DFQATT, SNEGSKA (reference sequence). This CDR3 comprises 14 residues. The CDR3 here is CSASPPHGYNEQFF. DNA for the CDR3: TGCAGTGCTAGTCCTCCCCATGGGTACAATGAGCAGTTCTTC.

In this sample, this clonotype turned up many times. This chain connects TRBV20-1 to TRBJ2-2; the match to TRBD1 covers 9 bases. The V gene's germline CDR1 is DFQATT and CDR2 SNEGSKA (reference sequence). The V segment lost 1 base and the J segment 4 bases; nucleotides outside the gene matches: 7. The CDR3 is made up of 16 amino acids. CDR3 loop: CSARVGDREPTGELFF. The CDR3, as DNA: TGCAGTGCTAGAGTTGGGGACAGGGAGCCCACCGGGGAGCTGTTTTTT.

This clonotype was recorded at least ten times. The chain joins TRBV20-1 to TRBJ2-1, with TRBD2 matching over 7 bases. The CDR3 contains 15 residues. J gave up 12 bases and V 5 bases, and 19 bases lay outside the gene matches. CDR1 and CDR2 from the germline V gene are DFQATT and SNEGSKA (reference sequence). This CDR3 is CSALPGTKGTLLQFF. The CDR3 DNA reads as TGCAGTGCTCTCCCAGGGACTAAAGGTACCCTGCTGCAGTTCTTC.

This clonotype was recorded once. The chain is built from TRBV15 and TRBJ2-2; TRBD1 matches at 10 bases. This CDR3 spans 15 amino acids. Germline V gene sequence: CDR1 LNHNV, CDR2 YYDKDF (reference sequence). The junction had 7 bases not matched to a gene; V was cut back by 8 bases and J by 4 bases. CDR3: CATGSRDRGTGELFF. CDR3 DNA sequence: TGTGCCACCGGGAGCCGGGACAGGGGCACCGGGGAGCTGTTTTTT.

This clonotype has at least ten counts. The chain uses TRBV20-1 and TRBJ2-7, with D tentatively TRBD2 (6 bases). The V gene's germline CDR1 is DFQATT and CDR2 SNEGSKA (reference sequence). This CDR3 is built from 15 residues. V shed 0 bases and J shed 1 base, with 13 bases lying between them. This CDR3 is CSARDRRGLSYEQYF. In nucleotides, the CDR3 is TGCAGTGCTAGAGATCGGCGGGGACTTTCCTACGAGCAGTACTTC.

Concerning this clonotype: At one of its ends the junction is not consistent with the germline gene, which may arise from a read error. This chain joins TRBV20-1 and TRBJ2-3; the D gene is possibly TRBD2 (6 bases). The germline V gene encodes CDR1 DFQATT and CDR2 SNEGSKA (reference sequence). This CDR3 region has 17 residues. The DNA of the CDR3 is TGCTGTGCTAGTCTCTCGGCGGAGGGCCGGGCCGCTGATACGCAGTATTTT. Residues: CCASLSAEGRAADTQYF.

This clonotype is a singleton in its sample. This chain uses TRBV12-3 or TRBV12-4 with TRBJ2-4; weak D call: TRBD1 (8 bases). With 6 bases removed from V and 9 bases from J, the gap between germline ends came to 15 bases. The CDR3 covers 13 residues. CDR3 amino acids: CASSQDREGIQYF. In nucleotides, the CDR3 is TGTGCCAGCAGCCAGGACAGGGAGGGCATTCAGTACTTC.

V is TRBV21-1 and J is TRBJ1-5. TRBV21-1 is termed a pseudogene. The CDR3 length is 14 residues. The CDR3 sequence: CASSKEPTNQPQHF. The CDR3 DNA is TGTGCCAGCAGCAAAGAACCCACCAATCAGCCCCAGCATTTT.

V usage is TRBV30 and J usage is TRBJ2-2; D remains ambiguous. The CDR3 spans 13 residues. Deletions cut 0 bases from V and 6 bases from J, with 8 bases between. Germline CDR1 GTSNPN, CDR2 SVGIG (reference sequence). CDR3 in amino acids: CAWSVHGPGELFF. The DNA of the CDR3 is TGTGCCTGGAGTGTACATGGGCCCGGGGAGCTGTTTTTT.

CDR3 DNA sequence: TGTGCCACCTTGGGCCCAGCTGGGGATGAGCAGTTCTTC. This translates into CATLGPAGDEQFF. J is TRBJ2-1 and V is TRBV24-1; D gene uncertain. The CDR3 consists of 13 residues. Germline V gene sequence: CDR1 KGHDR, CDR2 SFDVKD. Trimming removed 9 bases at V and 8 bases at J, with 16 bases between.